Shown below are 14 T cell receptor beta chains from a single sample sequenced in a study of T cells after yellow fever vaccination. TCRdb called the 5' RACE reads again in MiXCR, with one record for every CDR3 protein. The top ten clones hold approximately 0.49% of a sample with a few hundred thousand distinct CDR3 sequences, roughly 13% of them seen once. This specimen was CD4+ T cells sorted from PBMCs, taken 45 days after the yellow fever booster vaccination. These receptors were obtained from a man aged 25-45 years who received the YFV17D yellow fever vaccine.

In its sample, this clonotype was seen a few times. The chain recombines TRBV10-3 with TRBJ2-7; TRBD2 might be the D (6 bases). Germline assignment: CDR1 ENHRY and CDR2 SYGVKD. V lost 5 bases and J 1 base, leaving 9 bases between the germline ends. The CDR3 loop spans 13 amino acids. The CDR3 nucleotides read TGTGCCATCAGTCTCGGGACTTCCTACGAGCAGTACTTC. This codes for CAISLGTSYEQYF.

The V and J genes are TRBV10-3 and TRBJ1-2; a weak D match, TRBD1 (5 bases). The ends were cut back, 2 bases at V and 2 bases at J, with 15 bases in the middle. The CDR3 spans 16 residues. CDR1 and CDR2 (germline): ENHRY, SYGVKD. The CDR3 loop is CAISEVNRRLNYGYTF. CDR3 DNA: TGTGCCATCAGTGAGGTTAACAGGCGCCTCAACTATGGCTACACCTTC.

The chain has TRBV12-3 or TRBV12-4 and TRBJ2-3; D might be TRBD1 or TRBD2, each matching 5 bases. The CDR3 is 12 residues long. Trimming stripped 7 bases from V and 10 bases from J, with 15 bases between. CDR3 in amino acids: CASKNGAASQYF. The CDR3 DNA sequence: TGTGCCAGCAAGAACGGGGCCGCCTCGCAGTATTTT.

The table lists this clonotype with a few counts. In DNA form, the CDR3 reads TGTGCCAGCAGTGACTCCCTCAGGGACAGAAAATACAATGAGCAGTTCTTC. It yields the protein CASSDSLRDRKYNEQFF. This rearrangement joins TRBV25-1 to TRBJ2-1, with 7 bases fitting TRBD1. This CDR3 comprises 17 residues. V lost 3 bases to trimming and J lost 4 bases; unmatched junction nucleotides: 12. Per the germline V gene, CDR1 is MGHDK and CDR2 is SYGVNS. The whole variable domain, remainder taken from reference TRBV25-1 and TRBJ2-1, is EADIYQTPRYLVIGTGKKITLECSQTMGHDKMYWYQQDPGMELHLIHYSYGVNSTEKGDLSSESTVSRIRTEHFPLTLESARPSHTSQYLCASSDSLRDRKYNEQFFGPGTRLTVL.

V and J are TRBV20-1 and TRBJ2-5, with TRBD2 as a possible D gene (6 bases). Germline V gene sequence: CDR1 DFQATT, CDR2 SNEGSKA (reference sequence). This CDR3 has 14 residues. Trimming took off 3 bases at V and 4 bases at J, with 15 bases between the two ends. In DNA, the CDR3 is TGCAGTGCTAGTTTCAGGGACTCTTTAGAGACCCAGTACTTC. This encodes CSASFRDSLETQYF.

This clonotype was seen only a few times. The J gene is TRBJ2-5, the V gene TRBV29-1; a weak D match, TRBD2 (7 bases). Germline CDR1 is SQVTM and CDR2 is ANQGSEA. V lost 6 bases and J 4 bases, leaving 21 bases between the germline ends. This CDR3 region has 15 residues. The CDR3 loop is CSVARAGRGAETQYF. The CDR3 DNA reads as TGCAGCGTCGCCCGAGCGGGACGGGGGGCAGAGACCCAGTACTTC.

The chain joins TRBV20-1 to TRBJ2-3; 7 nucleotides agree with TRBD1. In germline, CDR1 is DFQATT, CDR2 SNEGSKA (reference sequence). The CDR3 length is 16 residues. V was clipped by 3 bases and J by 6 bases; unmatched bases: 15. The CDR3 here is CSASPGGRLHRDTQYF. As DNA, the CDR3 is TGCAGTGCTAGTCCAGGGGGACGACTACACCGGGATACGCAGTATTTT.

The rearrangement links TRBV9 to TRBJ2-2, with 7 bases that match TRBD2. Germline CDR1 SGDLS, CDR2 YYNGEE. The CDR3 length is 16 residues. Trimming removed 0 bases from V and 0 bases from J; junction bases left unmatched: 2. In DNA, the CDR3 is TGTGCCAGCAGCGTAGGGCTAGCGGCGAACACCGGGGAGCTGTTTTTT. It encodes CASSVGLAANTGELFF.

This clonotype has more than one count but fewer than ten. The chain links TRBV10-3 to TRBJ2-1; 11 bases are shared with TRBD2. Germline lookup yields CDR1 ENHRY and CDR2 SYGVKD. CDR3 length: 14 amino acids. The trim removed 10 bases at V and 0 bases at J, leaving 2 bases unmatched. This chain's CDR3 is CATLAGGSYNEQFF. In nucleotides, the CDR3 is TGTGCCACCCTAGCGGGGGGCTCCTACAATGAGCAGTTCTTC.

This chain connects TRBV6-5 to TRBJ1-2; D is unclear. This CDR3 has 14 amino acids. Germline CDR1 reads MNHEY; CDR2 reads SVGAGI. Trimming cost V 1 base and J 1 base, with 7 bases left between them. CDR3 nucleotide sequence: TGTGCCAGCAGTTACTACGGGATTAACTATGGCTACACCTTC. Translated: CASSYYGINYGYTF.

This clonotype was seen only a few times. The chain links TRBV7-3 to TRBJ2-1; a possible D gene is TRBD2 (5 bases). V shed 5 bases and J shed 0 bases, with 8 bases lying between them. CDR1 is SGHTA, CDR2 FQGTGA, per germline. CDR3 length: 14 amino acids. The chain's CDR3 is CASSHAGSYNEQFF. CDR3 DNA: TGTGCCAGCAGCCACGCGGGCTCCTACAATGAGCAGTTCTTC.

This clonotype was found many times. This rearrangement joins TRBV20-1 to TRBJ1-1, with D possibly being TRBD1 (5 bases). V lost 6 bases and J lost 2, with 7 bases in between. The length of the CDR3 is 11 residues. Germline CDR1 and CDR2: DFQATT and SNEGSKA (reference sequence). The CDR3 reads CSARGNTEAFF. The CDR3 bases are TGCAGTGCAAGGGGCAACACTGAAGCTTTCTTT.

This clonotype was recorded a few times. The V call is TRBV6-5, the J call TRBJ2-1; D gene unclear. Germline V CDR1 and CDR2: MNHEY, SVGAGI. V lost 5 bases to trimming and J lost 5 bases, with 19 bases between them. The CDR3 covers 16 residues. The CDR3 protein is CASSNIRIFLDNEQFF. In DNA form, the CDR3 reads TGTGCCAGCAGTAACATACGCATTTTTCTAGACAATGAGCAGTTCTTC.

The chain joins TRBV5-1 to TRBJ2-5; D is ambiguous. From germline, CDR1 is SGHRS and CDR2 YFSETQ. There are 12 residues in the CDR3. The V and J ends lost 2 bases and 3 bases respectively, with 5 bases between them. The CDR3 loop is CASSFSEETQYF. In DNA, the CDR3 is TGCGCCAGCAGCTTCAGTGAAGAGACCCAGTACTTC.